What follows are 32 T cell receptor beta chains derived from one specimen sequenced in a study of T cells in narcolepsy. Assay: immunoSEQ multiplex PCR; the TCRdb copy retains only in-frame clones and omits some. The sample has roughly 16,000 clones, roughly 85% seen once. The sequenced material came from memory (CD45RA-) CD4+ T cells from blood. The receptors here all came from a human donor in good health.

The CDR3 here is CASRLANTGELFF. For the CDR3, the DNA is TGCGCCAGCAGACTAGCGAACACCGGGGAGCTGTTTTTT. The chain employs TRBV5-1 and TRBJ2-2, with D maybe TRBD2 (5 bases). Looked up from germline, CDR1 is SGHRS and CDR2 is YFSETQ. The CDR3 extends over 13 amino acids. With 5 bases removed from V and 0 bases from J, the gap between germline ends came to 5 bases.

The V and J genes are TRBV5-6 and TRBJ2-1; D is unresolved. V was shortened by 0 bases and J by 10 bases, with 14 bases between the two germline ends. The CDR3 spans 14 residues. From germline, CDR1 is SGHDT and CDR2 YYEEEE. CDR3 DNA sequence: TGTGCCAGCAGCTTGGGACATATTATGGGGGAGCAGTTCTTC. Its protein product is CASSLGHIMGEQFF.

The table lists this clone with a few counts. The V and J genes are TRBV11-2 and TRBJ1-6, with D unresolved. CDR3 length: 13 residues. CDR1 SGHAT and CDR2 FQNNGV come from the germline V gene. V lost 5 bases, J lost 9 bases, and 11 bases lay in between. This CDR3 is CASSLKKGSPLHF. For the CDR3, the DNA is TGTGCCAGCAGCCTGAAAAAGGGTTCACCCCTCCACTTT. Full variable domain (outside the CDR3, taken from reference TRBV11-2 and TRBJ1-6): EAGVAQSPRYKIIEKRQSVAFWCNPISGHATLYWYQQILGQGPKLLIQFQNNGVVDDSQLPKDRFSAERLKGVDSTLKIQPAKLEDSAVYLCASSLKKGSPLHFGNGTRLTVT.

The genes are TRBV19 and TRBJ1-2; D uncertain. Germline V gene data show CDR1 as LNHDA and CDR2 as SQIVND (reference sequence). The CDR3 sequence is 11 residues long. Trimming left V 5 bases short and J 1 base short, with 2 bases between. CDR3 DNA sequence: TGTGCCAGTAGTGTTAACTATGGCTACACCTTC. Translated: CASSVNYGYTF.

The rearrangement uses TRBV5-4 and TRBJ1-1; D call uncertain. The V end lost 4 bases, the J end lost 4 bases, and 17 bases lay between the germline ends. Germline V gives CDR1 SGHNT, CDR2 YYREEE (reference sequence). The CDR3 is made up of 15 amino acids. The CDR3 region is CASSPAVFAGTEAFF. The CDR3 DNA reads as TGTGCCAGCAGCCCGGCCGTCTTCGCGGGCACTGAAGCTTTCTTT.

The V gene is TRBV2, the J gene TRBJ1-6, with D perhaps matching TRBD1 (5 bases). The CDR3 sequence is 12 residues long. Trimming pared 4 bases from V and 10 bases from J, leaving 8 bases between. The germline V gene encodes CDR1 SNHLY and CDR2 FYNNEI. DNA of the CDR3: TGTGCCAGCAGTGGGGGGAAATCACCCCTCCACTTT. This codes for CASSGGKSPLHF.

The J gene is TRBJ2-1, the V gene TRBV19, with 8 nucleotides matching TRBD2. Germline V gives CDR1 LNHDA, CDR2 SQIVND (reference sequence). Trimming at V came to 1 base and at J to 4 bases, leaving 6 bases not matched to a gene. The CDR3 is 16 residues long. The CDR3 protein is CASSIGGGISYNEQFF. In nucleotides, the CDR3 is TGTGCCAGTAGTATAGGCGGGGGGATATCTTACAATGAGCAGTTCTTC.

The rearrangement joins TRBV7-2 to TRBJ1-4; 8 positions match TRBD1. The trim removed 5 bases at V and 2 bases at J, leaving 1 base unmatched. Germline V gene sequence: CDR1 SGHTA, CDR2 FQGNSA. There are 14 residues in the CDR3. CDR3 sequence: CASSTGGTNEKLFF. The CDR3 bases are TGTGCCAGCAGCACAGGGGGTACTAATGAAAAACTGTTTTTT.

This chain joins TRBV30 and TRBJ1-2; 7 bases line up with TRBD1. Germline lookup yields CDR1 GTSNPN and CDR2 SVGIG (reference sequence). Unmatched junction bases numbered 8, after V lost 0 bases and J lost 4 bases. CDR3 length: 15 residues. The CDR3 region is CAWSVQGTPGYGYTF. The CDR3, as DNA: TGTGCCTGGAGTGTACAGGGGACCCCGGGCTATGGCTACACCTTC.

This chain connects TRBV4-2 to TRBJ2-3; D is possibly TRBD1 or TRBD2 (5 bases each). The CDR3 loop spans 15 amino acids. V was shortened by 1 base and J by 4 bases, with 12 bases between the two germline ends. The germline CDR1 and CDR2 sequences are LGHNA and YNFKEQ. CDR3 region: CASSQGGSGADTQYF. Here the CDR3 DNA reads TGTGCCAGCAGCCAAGGGGGGTCAGGAGCAGATACGCAGTATTTT.

CDR3 nucleotides: TGTGCCAGCAGCCATAGGGAGCTTACATCGGGCACCGGGGAGCTGTTTTTT. Translation: CASSHRELTSGTGELFF. This rearrangement joins TRBV14 to TRBJ2-2, with D perhaps TRBD2 (5 bases). CDR1 is SGHDN and CDR2 is FVKESK in the germline V gene. Trimming stripped 3 bases from V and 4 bases from J, with 18 bases between. The CDR3 covers 17 residues.

V is TRBV5-4 and J is TRBJ2-5, with 9 bases lining up with TRBD1. Germline CDR1 is SGHNT and CDR2 is YYREEE (reference sequence). The CDR3 runs to 16 residues. The ends lost 4 bases at V and 3 bases at J; junction bases unmatched: 10. The CDR3 nucleotides are TGTGCCAGCAGCGCGCCTCCGGGACAGGGTAAAGAGACCCAGTACTTC. Translation: CASSAPPGQGKETQYF.

The rearrangement joins TRBV6-1 to TRBJ2-7, with 8 bases that match TRBD1. J gave up 3 bases and V 9 bases, and 7 bases lay outside the gene matches. Germline CDR1 and CDR2: MNHNS and SASEGT. The CDR3 is made up of 13 amino acids. Here the CDR3 reads CASGQGINYEQYF. In DNA form, the CDR3 reads TGTGCCAGTGGACAGGGAATAAACTACGAGCAGTACTTC.

The genes are TRBV7-6 and TRBJ2-1; 8 nucleotides agree with TRBD2. The CDR3 contains 18 residues. Germline V gives CDR1 SGHVS, CDR2 FNYEAQ. The trim removed 8 bases at V and 0 bases at J, leaving 15 bases unmatched. The CDR3: CASAKAWRGEGSYNEQFF. CDR3 DNA sequence: TGTGCCAGCGCCAAGGCATGGCGGGGGGAGGGCTCCTACAATGAGCAGTTCTTC.

The V call is TRBV27, the J call TRBJ2-7, with 9 positions matching TRBD2. Germline CDR1 and CDR2: MNHEY and SMNVEV (reference sequence). The CDR3 has 14 amino acids. The junction had 4 bases not matched to a gene; V was cut back by 6 bases and J by 1 base. Here the CDR3 DNA reads TGTGCCAGCAGGGGAAGCGGGGGGTCCTACGAGCAGTACTTC. This codes for CASRGSGGSYEQYF.

This chain links TRBV5-3 with TRBJ1-1; D is undetermined. TRBV5-3 is classed as an ORF, of uncertain function. V shed 2 bases and J shed 1 base, with 12 bases lying between them. The CDR3 totals 15 residues. The chain's CDR3 is CARSFHRPENTEAFF. DNA of the CDR3: TGTGCCAGAAGCTTTCACAGACCTGAGAACACTGAAGCTTTCTTT.

This clone was observed a single time. This chain joins TRBV29-1 and TRBJ2-5; D remains unclear. Germline lookup yields CDR1 SQVTM and CDR2 ANQGSEA. V was pared by 4 bases and J by 4 bases, with 7 bases between. This CDR3 region has 11 residues. CDR3 loop: CSVGVGETQYF. As DNA, the CDR3 is TGCAGCGTTGGAGTGGGAGAGACCCAGTACTTC.

The V call is TRBV2, the J call TRBJ2-5, with 7 bases matching TRBD1. This CDR3 comprises 15 residues. Per germline, CDR1 SNHLY and CDR2 FYNNEI. The J segment lost 3 bases and the V segment lost 2 bases, leaving 6 bases of the junction unmatched. The CDR3 protein is CASSEQGVGKETQYF. Written as DNA, the CDR3 is TGTGCCAGCAGTGAACAGGGGGTGGGGAAAGAGACCCAGTACTTC. Combining the CDR3 with reference TRBV2 and TRBJ2-5 gives the whole variable domain EPEVTQTPSHQVTQMGQEVILRCVPISNHLYFYWYRQILGQKVEFLVSFYNNEISEKSEIFDDQFSVERPDGSNFTLKIRSTKLEDSAMYFCASSEQGVGKETQYFGPGTRLLVL.

This clone was observed once. J is TRBJ2-2 and V is TRBV4-1; possible D gene TRBD1, 6 bases. Germline values: CDR1 MGHRA, CDR2 YSYEKL. This CDR3 is 16 amino acids long. V gave up 0 bases and J gave up 5 bases, with 13 bases separating them. The CDR3 sequence is CASSQEMGARTGELFF. The CDR3 DNA sequence: TGCGCCAGCAGCCAAGAAATGGGGGCGAGGACCGGGGAGCTGTTTTTT.

This clone was found a few times. This rearrangement joins TRBV5-1 to TRBJ2-2, with 7 nucleotides matching TRBD1. After removal of 0 bases from V and 5 bases from J, the junction contained 7 bases not matched to a gene. The germline V gene has CDR1 SGHRS and CDR2 YFSETQ. This CDR3 comprises 16 residues. Here the CDR3 DNA reads TGCGCCAGCAGCTTGGCCTACAGGGGTAGGACCGGGGAGCTGTTTTTT. This codes for CASSLAYRGRTGELFF.

The chain joins TRBV15 to TRBJ2-1; a weak D match, TRBD1 (6 bases). The CDR3 spans 14 residues. Trimming cost V 5 bases and J 7 bases, with 15 bases left between them. Germline V gene lookup returns CDR1 LNHNV and CDR2 YYDKDF (reference sequence). CDR3 sequence: CATSGRSGENEQFF. The CDR3 bases are TGTGCCACCAGCGGACGGTCAGGGGAAAATGAGCAGTTCTTC. Full variable domain (rest looked up from reference TRBV15 and TRBJ2-1): DAMVIQNPRYQVTQFGKPVTLSCSQTLNHNVMYWYQQKSSQAPKLLFHYYDKDFNNEADTPDNFQSRRPNTSFCFLDIRSPGLGDTAMYLCATSGRSGENEQFFGPGTRLTVL.

V and J are TRBV5-1 and TRBJ1-3; tentative D call: TRBD1 (5 bases). From germline, CDR1 is SGHRS and CDR2 YFSETQ. This CDR3 region has 15 residues. Trimming shortened V by 0 bases and J by 4 bases, and 11 bases separated the two germline ends. The CDR3 DNA sequence: TGCGCCAGCAGCTTGGATGGGGCGCAGGGAAACACCATATATTTT. Its protein is CASSLDGAQGNTIYF. Variable domain in full (rest from reference TRBV5-1 and TRBJ1-3): KAGVTQTPRYLIKTRGQQVTLSCSPISGHRSVSWYQQTPGQGLQFLFEYFSETQRNKGNFPGRFSGRQFSNSRSEMNVSTLELGDSALYLCASSLDGAQGNTIYFGEGSWLTVV.

This rearrangement joins TRBV27 to TRBJ2-1; D gene ambiguous. The V end was cut by 2 bases, the J end by 6 bases, with 8 bases between. Per the germline V gene, CDR1 is MNHEY and CDR2 is SMNVEV (reference sequence). The CDR3 totals 13 residues. CDR3 DNA: TGTGCCAGCAGTTTACCAGGCCCCAATGAGCAGTTCTTC. Its protein product is CASSLPGPNEQFF.

The V call is TRBV6-5, the J call TRBJ2-2, with D possibly called TRBD1 or TRBD2 (5 bases each). Germline CDR1 and CDR2: MNHEY and SVGAGI. V was cut by 5 bases and J by 1 base, with 8 bases left in between. This CDR3 has 14 residues. Here the CDR3 DNA reads TGTGCCAGCAGTGAGGGGCGGAACACCGGGGAGCTGTTTTTT. Translating it yields CASSEGRNTGELFF.

This chain joins TRBV9 and TRBJ1-1; 9 nucleotides align to TRBD1. This CDR3 region has 18 residues. Germline lookup yields CDR1 SGDLS and CDR2 YYNGEE. Unmatched junction bases numbered 17, after V lost 3 bases and J lost 5 bases. The CDR3 here is CASSAVQGAGFGGTEAFF. CDR3 DNA sequence: TGTGCCAGCAGCGCAGTACAGGGGGCAGGCTTCGGGGGAACTGAAGCTTTCTTT.

The V call is TRBV5-4, the J call TRBJ2-2, with a possible D match to TRBD1 (6 bases). V was clipped by 4 bases and J by 0 bases, with 13 bases between them. Per germline, CDR1 SGHNT and CDR2 YYREEE (reference sequence). The CDR3 has 16 residues. The CDR3 spells CASSPHKGANTGELFF. The DNA of the CDR3 is TGTGCCAGCAGCCCTCATAAGGGGGCGAACACCGGGGAGCTGTTTTTT.

The chain combines TRBV7-2 with TRBJ2-1; D not resolved. The V gene's germline CDR1 is SGHTA and CDR2 FQGNSA. CDR3 length: 13 amino acids. The V end lost 3 bases, the J end lost 6 bases, and 9 bases lay between the germline ends. The CDR3 here is CASSFPWGNEQFF. CDR3 nucleotide sequence: TGTGCCAGCAGCTTCCCGTGGGGCAATGAGCAGTTCTTC.

CDR3 in DNA: TGCGCCAGCAGCCCCACCACAGGGGGCGGCACTGAAGCTTTCTTT. The encoded protein is CASSPTTGGGTEAFF. This chain connects TRBV5-1 to TRBJ1-1, with 9 bases that match TRBD1. Germline V gene lookup returns CDR1 SGHRS and CDR2 YFSETQ. The CDR3 covers 15 residues. V lost 4 bases and J lost 4; bases outside the gene matches: 8.

The chain has TRBV6-1 and TRBJ2-1; D is possibly TRBD1 or TRBD2 (5 bases each). CDR1 and CDR2 (germline): MNHNS, SASEGT. The CDR3 runs to 14 residues. Trimming took off 6 bases at V and 9 bases at J, with 18 bases between the two ends. CDR3 sequence reads: CASRSPGPQSEQFF. The CDR3 DNA follows: TGTGCCAGCAGGTCCCCGGGACCCCAATCTGAGCAGTTCTTC.

This clone showed up just a few times. The chain is built from TRBV5-1 and TRBJ2-5, with 7 bases identical to TRBD2. The J segment lost 1 base and the V segment lost 4 bases, leaving 4 bases of the junction unmatched. The CDR3 is 14 residues long. Germline-derived CDR1 and CDR2 are SGHRS and YFSETQ. The CDR3 coding sequence is TGCGCCAGCAGCCTTACTAGCGCCCAAGAGACCCAGTACTTC. This translates into CASSLTSAQETQYF.

The J gene is TRBJ2-2, the V gene TRBV2; maybe TRBD1 (6 bases). The CDR3 totals 13 residues. Germline V gives CDR1 SNHLY, CDR2 FYNNEI. Trimming left V 4 bases short and J 5 bases short, with 8 bases between. The CDR3 region has the DNA TGTGCCAGCAGTGGGGGGCGAACCGGGGAGCTGTTTTTT. Amino acids: CASSGGRTGELFF.

The chain recombines TRBV21-1 with TRBJ2-7; the table's D call of TRBD2 was not tested on the DNA. TRBV21-1 is reported as a pseudogene. The CDR3 spans 18 residues. CDR3: CASSAVVSGGAASYEQYF. CDR3 nucleotides: TGTGCCAGCAGCGCGGTGGTTAGCGGGGGCGCCGCCTCCTACGAGCAGTACTTC.